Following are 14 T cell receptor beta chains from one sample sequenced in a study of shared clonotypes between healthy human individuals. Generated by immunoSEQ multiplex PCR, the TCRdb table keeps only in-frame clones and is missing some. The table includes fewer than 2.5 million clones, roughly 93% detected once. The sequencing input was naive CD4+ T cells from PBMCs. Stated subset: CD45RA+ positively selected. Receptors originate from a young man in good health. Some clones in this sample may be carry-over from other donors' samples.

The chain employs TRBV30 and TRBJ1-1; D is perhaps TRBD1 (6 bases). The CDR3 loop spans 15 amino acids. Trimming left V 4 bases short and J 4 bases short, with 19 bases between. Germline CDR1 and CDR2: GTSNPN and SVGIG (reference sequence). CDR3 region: CAWITPGGPSTEAFF. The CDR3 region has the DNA TGTGCCTGGATTACCCCCGGGGGGCCCAGCACTGAAGCTTTCTTT. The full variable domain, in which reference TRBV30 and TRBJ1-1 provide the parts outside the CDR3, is SQTIHQWPATLVQPVGSPLSLECTVEGTSNPNLYWYRQAAGRGLQLLFYSVGIGQISSEVPQNLSASRPQDRQFILSSKKLLLSDSGFYLCAWITPGGPSTEAFFGQGTRLTVV.

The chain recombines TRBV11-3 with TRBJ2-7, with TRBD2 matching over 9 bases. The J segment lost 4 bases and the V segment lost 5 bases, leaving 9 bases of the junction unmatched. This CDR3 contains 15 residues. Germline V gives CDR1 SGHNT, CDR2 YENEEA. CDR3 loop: CASSVTSGSRYEQYF. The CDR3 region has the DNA TGTGCCAGCAGCGTAACTAGCGGGTCAAGATACGAGCAGTACTTC.

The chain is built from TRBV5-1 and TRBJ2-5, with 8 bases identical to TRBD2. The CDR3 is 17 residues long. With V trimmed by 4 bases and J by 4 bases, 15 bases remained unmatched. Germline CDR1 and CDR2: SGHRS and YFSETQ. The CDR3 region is CASSEGAAGGVGETQYF. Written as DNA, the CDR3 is TGCGCCAGCAGCGAAGGGGCGGCGGGGGGCGTAGGAGAGACCCAGTACTTC.

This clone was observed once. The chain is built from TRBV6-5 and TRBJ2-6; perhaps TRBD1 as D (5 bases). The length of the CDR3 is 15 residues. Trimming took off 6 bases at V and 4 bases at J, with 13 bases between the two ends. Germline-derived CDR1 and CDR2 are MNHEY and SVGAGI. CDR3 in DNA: TGTGCCAGCAGCCAGCCAGGGCTCGGGGCCAACGTCCTGACTTTC. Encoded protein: CASSQPGLGANVLTF.

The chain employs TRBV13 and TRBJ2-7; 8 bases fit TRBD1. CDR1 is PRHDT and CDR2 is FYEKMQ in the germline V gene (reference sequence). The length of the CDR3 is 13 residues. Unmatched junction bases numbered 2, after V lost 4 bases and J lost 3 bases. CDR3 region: CASSSGQVYEQYF. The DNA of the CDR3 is TGTGCCAGCAGCTCGGGACAGGTCTACGAGCAGTACTTC.

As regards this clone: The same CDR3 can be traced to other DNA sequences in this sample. This chain's CDR3 is CASSLAPERYEQYF. In DNA form, the CDR3 reads TGTGCCAGCAGCTTAGCCCCCGAGCGCTACGAGCAGTACTTC. The V gene is TRBV7-9, the J gene TRBJ2-7; D gene ambiguous. The CDR3 extends over 14 amino acids. Germline CDR1 is SEHNR and CDR2 is FQNEAQ (reference sequence). The V end was cut by 0 bases, the J end by 3 bases, with 9 bases between.

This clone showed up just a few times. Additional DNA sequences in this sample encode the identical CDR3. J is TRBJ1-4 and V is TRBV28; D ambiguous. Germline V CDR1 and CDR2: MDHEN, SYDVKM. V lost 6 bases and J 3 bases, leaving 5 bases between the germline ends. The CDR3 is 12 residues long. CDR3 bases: TGTGCCAGCAGGGCCGCTAATGAAAAACTGTTTTTT. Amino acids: CASRAANEKLFF.

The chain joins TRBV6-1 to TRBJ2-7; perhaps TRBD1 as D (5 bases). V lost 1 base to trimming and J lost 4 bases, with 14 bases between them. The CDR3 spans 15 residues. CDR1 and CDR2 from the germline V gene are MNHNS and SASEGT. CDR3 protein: CASSEGGWQTYEQYF. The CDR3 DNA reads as TGTGCCAGCAGTGAAGGGGGCTGGCAGACTTACGAGCAGTACTTC.

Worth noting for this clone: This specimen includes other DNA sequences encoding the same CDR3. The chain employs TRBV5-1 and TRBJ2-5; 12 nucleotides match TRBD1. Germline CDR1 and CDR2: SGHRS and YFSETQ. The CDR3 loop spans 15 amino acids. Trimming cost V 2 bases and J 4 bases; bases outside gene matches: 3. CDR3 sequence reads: CASSLGTGGRETQYF. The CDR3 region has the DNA TGCGCCAGCAGCTTAGGGACAGGGGGCCGAGAGACCCAGTACTTC.

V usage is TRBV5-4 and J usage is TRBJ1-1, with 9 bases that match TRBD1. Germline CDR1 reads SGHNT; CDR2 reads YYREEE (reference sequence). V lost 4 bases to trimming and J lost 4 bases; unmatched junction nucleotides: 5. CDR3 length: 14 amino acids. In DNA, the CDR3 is TGTGCCAGCAGCAAGGGACAGGGCGGCACTGAAGCTTTCTTT. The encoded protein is CASSKGQGGTEAFF.

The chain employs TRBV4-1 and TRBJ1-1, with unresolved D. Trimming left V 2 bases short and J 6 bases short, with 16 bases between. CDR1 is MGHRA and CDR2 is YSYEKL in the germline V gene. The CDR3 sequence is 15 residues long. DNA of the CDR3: TGCGCCAGCAGCCAAAGTCAGCCGGGAACTGCTGAAGCTTTCTTT. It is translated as CASSQSQPGTAEAFF.

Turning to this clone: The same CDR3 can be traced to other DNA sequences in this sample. The DNA for the CDR3 is TGTGCCAGCAGGGACGGACCCACAGATACGCAGTATTTT. This gives the protein CASRDGPTDTQYF. This chain links TRBV6-5 with TRBJ2-3; D is ambiguous. The CDR3 contains 13 residues. Looked up from germline, CDR1 is MNHEY and CDR2 is SVGAGI. The V and J ends lost 6 bases and 2 bases respectively, with 9 bases between them.

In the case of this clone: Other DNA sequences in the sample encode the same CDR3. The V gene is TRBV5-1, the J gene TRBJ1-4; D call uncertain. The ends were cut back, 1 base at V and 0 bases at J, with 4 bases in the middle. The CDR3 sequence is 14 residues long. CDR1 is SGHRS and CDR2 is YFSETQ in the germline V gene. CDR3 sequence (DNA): TGCGCCAGCAGCTTGCTTGCAACTAATGAAAAACTGTTTTTT. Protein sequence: CASSLLATNEKLFF.

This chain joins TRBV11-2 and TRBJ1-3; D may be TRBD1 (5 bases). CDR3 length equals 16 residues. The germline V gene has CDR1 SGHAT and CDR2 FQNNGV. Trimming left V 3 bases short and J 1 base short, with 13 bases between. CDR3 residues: CASSFRGGSSGNTIYF. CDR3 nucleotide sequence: TGTGCCAGCAGCTTTCGCGGGGGGTCATCTGGAAACACCATATATTTT.